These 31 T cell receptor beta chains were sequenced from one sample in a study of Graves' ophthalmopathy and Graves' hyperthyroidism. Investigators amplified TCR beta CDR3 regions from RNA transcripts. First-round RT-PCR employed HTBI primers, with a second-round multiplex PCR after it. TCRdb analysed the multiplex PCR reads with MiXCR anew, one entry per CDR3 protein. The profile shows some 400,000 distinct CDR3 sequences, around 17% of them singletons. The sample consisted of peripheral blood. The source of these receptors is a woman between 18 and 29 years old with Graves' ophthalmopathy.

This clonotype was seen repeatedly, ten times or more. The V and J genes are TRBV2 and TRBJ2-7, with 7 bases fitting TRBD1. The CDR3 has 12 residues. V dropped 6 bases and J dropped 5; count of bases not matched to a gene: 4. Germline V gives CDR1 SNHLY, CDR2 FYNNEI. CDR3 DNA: TGTGCCAGCAGGACAGGGCCAGACGAGCAGTACTTC. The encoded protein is CASRTGPDEQYF.

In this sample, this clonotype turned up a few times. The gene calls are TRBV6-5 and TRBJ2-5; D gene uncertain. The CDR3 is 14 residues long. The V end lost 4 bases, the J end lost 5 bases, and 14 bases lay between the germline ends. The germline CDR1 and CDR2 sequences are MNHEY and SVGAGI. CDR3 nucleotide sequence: TGTGCCAGCAGTTCGTTTTACTCGGAGGAGACCCAGTACTTC. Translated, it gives CASSSFYSEETQYF.

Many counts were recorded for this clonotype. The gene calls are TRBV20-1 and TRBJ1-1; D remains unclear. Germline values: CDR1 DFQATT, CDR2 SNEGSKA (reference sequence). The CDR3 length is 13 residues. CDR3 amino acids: CRAYSDFGTEAFF. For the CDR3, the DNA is TGCAGGGCATACTCCGATTTTGGGACTGAAGCTTTCTTT.

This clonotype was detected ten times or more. CDR3 in amino acids: CASSLSKSGASYEQYF. The CDR3 region has the DNA TGTGCCAGCAGTTTATCGAAGAGCGGGGCCTCCTACGAGCAGTACTTC. This rearrangement joins TRBV27 to TRBJ2-7; TRBD2 matches at 7 bases. The V gene end was trimmed by 0 bases and the J gene end by 0 bases; junction bases not matched to a gene: 5. This CDR3 contains 16 residues. Germline CDR1 reads MNHEY; CDR2 reads SMNVEV (reference sequence).

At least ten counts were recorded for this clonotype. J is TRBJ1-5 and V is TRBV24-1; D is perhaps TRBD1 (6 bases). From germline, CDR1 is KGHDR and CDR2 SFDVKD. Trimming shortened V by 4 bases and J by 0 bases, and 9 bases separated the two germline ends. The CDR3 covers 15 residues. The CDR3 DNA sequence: TGTGCCACCAGTGAAGGGGGATATAGCAATCAGCCCCAGCATTTT. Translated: CATSEGGYSNQPQHF.

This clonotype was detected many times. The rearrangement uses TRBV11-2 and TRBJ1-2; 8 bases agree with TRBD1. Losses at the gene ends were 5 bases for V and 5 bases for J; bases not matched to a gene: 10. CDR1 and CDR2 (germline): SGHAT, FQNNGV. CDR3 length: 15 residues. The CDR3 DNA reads TGTGCCAGCAGCCTAGGACAGGGCGCTCAGTATGGCTACACCTTC. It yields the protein CASSLGQGAQYGYTF.

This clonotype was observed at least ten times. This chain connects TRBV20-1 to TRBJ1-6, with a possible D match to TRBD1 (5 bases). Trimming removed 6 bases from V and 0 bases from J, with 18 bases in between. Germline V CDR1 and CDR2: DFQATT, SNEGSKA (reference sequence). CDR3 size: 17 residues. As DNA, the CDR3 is TGCAGTGCACGCCCGGGGGGAGCAAGCTCCTATAATTCACCCCTCCACTTT. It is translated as CSARPGGASSYNSPLHF.

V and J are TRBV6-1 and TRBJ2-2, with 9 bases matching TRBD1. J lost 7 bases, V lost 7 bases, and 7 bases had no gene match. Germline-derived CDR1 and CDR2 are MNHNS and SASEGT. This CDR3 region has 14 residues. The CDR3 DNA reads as TGTGCCAGCATGAGGACAGGGGTGGTCGGGGAGCTGTTTTTT. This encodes CASMRTGVVGELFF.

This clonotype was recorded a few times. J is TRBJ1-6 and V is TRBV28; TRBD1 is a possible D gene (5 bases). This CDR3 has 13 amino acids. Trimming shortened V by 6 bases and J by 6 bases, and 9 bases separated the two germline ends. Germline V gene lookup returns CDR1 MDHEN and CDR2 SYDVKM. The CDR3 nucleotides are TGTGCCAGCAGCTGGGGCAGTAATTCACCCCTCCACTTT. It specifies CASSWGSNSPLHF.

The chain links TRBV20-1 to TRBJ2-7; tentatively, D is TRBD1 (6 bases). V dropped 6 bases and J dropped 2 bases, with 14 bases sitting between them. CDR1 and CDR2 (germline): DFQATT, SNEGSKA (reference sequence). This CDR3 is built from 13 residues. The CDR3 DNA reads TGCAGTGCGGAGCCAGGGGCTACCTACGAGCAGTACTTC. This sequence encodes CSAEPGATYEQYF.

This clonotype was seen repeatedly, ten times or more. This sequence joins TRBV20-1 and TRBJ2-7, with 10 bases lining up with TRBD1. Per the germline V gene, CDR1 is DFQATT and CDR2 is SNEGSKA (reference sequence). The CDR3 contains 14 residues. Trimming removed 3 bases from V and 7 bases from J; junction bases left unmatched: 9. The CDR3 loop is CSAREDRGLWEQYF. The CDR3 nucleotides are TGCAGTGCTAGGGAGGACAGGGGGTTGTGGGAGCAGTACTTC.

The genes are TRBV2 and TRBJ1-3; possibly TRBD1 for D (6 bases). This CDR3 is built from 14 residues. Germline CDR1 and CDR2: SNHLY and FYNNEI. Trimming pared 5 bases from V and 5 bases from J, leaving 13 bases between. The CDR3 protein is CASSQSTGRNTIYF. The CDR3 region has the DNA TGTGCCAGCAGTCAGTCAACAGGGAGAAACACCATATATTTT.

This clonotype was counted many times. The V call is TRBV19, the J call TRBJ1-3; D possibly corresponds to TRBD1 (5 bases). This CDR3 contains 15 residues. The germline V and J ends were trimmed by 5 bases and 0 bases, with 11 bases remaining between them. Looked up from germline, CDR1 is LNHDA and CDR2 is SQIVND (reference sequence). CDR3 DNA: TGTGCCAGTAGTGCTGACAGCCGCTCTGGAAACACCATATATTTT. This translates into CASSADSRSGNTIYF.

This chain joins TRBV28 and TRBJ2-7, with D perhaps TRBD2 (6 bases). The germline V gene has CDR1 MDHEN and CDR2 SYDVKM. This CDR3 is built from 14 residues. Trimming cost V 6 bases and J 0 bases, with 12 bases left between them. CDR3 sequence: CASSPLAASYEQYF. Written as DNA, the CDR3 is TGTGCCAGCAGCCCGTTAGCGGCCTCCTACGAGCAGTACTTC.

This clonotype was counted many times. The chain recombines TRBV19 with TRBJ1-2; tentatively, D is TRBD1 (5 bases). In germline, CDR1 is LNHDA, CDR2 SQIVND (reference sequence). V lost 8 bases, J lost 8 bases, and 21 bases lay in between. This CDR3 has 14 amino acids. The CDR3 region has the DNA TGTGCCAGTCTTCTAACGTCAGGGCAGGAAGGCTACACCTTC. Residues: CASLLTSGQEGYTF.

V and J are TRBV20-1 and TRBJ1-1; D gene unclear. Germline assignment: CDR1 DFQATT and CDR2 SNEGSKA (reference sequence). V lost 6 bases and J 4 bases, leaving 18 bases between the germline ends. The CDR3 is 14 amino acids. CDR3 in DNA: TGCAGTGCGGACGATAGGCAGAAAACCACTGAAGCTTTCTTT. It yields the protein CSADDRQKTTEAFF.

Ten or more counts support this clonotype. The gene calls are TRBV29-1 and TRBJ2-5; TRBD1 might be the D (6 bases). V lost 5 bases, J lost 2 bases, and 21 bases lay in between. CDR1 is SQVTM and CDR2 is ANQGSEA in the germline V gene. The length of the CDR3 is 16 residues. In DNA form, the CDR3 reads TGCAGCGTTTTAACGATGGCATGGGGGCGTCAAGAGACCCAGTACTTC. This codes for CSVLTMAWGRQETQYF.

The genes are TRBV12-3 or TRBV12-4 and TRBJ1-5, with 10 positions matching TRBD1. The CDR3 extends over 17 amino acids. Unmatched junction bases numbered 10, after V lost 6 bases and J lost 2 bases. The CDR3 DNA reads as TGTGCCAGCAGCCGGGGACAGGGGACCTTGCGCAATCAGCCCCAGCATTTT. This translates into CASSRGQGTLRNQPQHF.

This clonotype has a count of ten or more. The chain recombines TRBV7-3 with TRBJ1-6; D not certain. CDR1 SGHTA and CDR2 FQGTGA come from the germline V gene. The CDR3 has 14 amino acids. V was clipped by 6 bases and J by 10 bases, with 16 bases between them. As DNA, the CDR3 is TGTGCCAGCAGGTCCCAAGCCCAGGCATCACCCCTCCACTTT. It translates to CASRSQAQASPLHF.

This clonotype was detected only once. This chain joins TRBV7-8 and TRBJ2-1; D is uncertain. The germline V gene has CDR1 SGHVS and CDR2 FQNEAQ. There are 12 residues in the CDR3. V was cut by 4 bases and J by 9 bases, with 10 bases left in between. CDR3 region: CASSSYRGEQFF. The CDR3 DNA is TGTGCCAGCAGCTCCTACCGTGGTGAGCAGTTCTTC. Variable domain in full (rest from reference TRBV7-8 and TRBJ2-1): GAGVSQSPRYKVAKRGQDVALRCDPISGHVSLFWYQQALGQGPEFLTYFQNEAQLDKSGLPSDRFFAERPEGSVSTLKIQRTQQEDSAVYLCASSSYRGEQFFGPGTRLTVL.

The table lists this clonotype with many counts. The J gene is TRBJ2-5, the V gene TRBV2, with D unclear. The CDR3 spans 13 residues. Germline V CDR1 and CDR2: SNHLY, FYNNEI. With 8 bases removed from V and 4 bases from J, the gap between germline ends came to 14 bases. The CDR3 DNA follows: TGTGCCAGCTCCACCAGGCGGAGAGAGACCCAGTACTTC. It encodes CASSTRRRETQYF.

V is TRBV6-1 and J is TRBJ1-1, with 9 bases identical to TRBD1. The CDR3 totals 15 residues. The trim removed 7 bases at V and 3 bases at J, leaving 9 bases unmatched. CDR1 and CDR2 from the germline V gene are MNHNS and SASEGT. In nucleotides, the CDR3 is TGTGCCAGCACCCGGGGACAGGGATGGGACACTGAAGCTTTCTTT. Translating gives CASTRGQGWDTEAFF.

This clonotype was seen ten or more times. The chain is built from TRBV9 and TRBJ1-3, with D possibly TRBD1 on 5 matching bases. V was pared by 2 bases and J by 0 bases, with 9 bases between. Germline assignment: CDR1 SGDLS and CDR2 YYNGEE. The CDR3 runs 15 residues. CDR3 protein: CASSVQGGSGNTIYF. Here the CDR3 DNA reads TGTGCCAGCAGCGTGCAGGGTGGCTCTGGAAACACCATATATTTT.

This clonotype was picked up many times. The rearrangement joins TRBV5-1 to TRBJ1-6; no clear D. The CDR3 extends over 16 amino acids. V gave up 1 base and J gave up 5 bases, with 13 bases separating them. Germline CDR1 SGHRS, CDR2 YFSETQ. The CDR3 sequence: CASSLIGGENNSPLHF. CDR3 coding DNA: TGCGCCAGCAGCTTGATCGGCGGAGAAAATAATTCACCCCTCCACTTT.

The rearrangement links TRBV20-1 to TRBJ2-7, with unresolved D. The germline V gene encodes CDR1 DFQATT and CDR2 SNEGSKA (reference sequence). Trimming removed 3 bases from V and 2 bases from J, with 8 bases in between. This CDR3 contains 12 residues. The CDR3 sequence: CSASAVTYEQYF. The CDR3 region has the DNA TGCAGTGCTAGCGCTGTGACCTACGAGCAGTACTTC.

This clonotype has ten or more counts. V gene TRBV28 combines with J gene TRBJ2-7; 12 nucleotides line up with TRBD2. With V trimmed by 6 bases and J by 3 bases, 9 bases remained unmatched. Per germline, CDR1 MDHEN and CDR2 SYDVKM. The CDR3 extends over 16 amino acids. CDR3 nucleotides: TGTGCCAGCAGCTCACCCAGACTAGCGGGAGTCTACGAGCAGTACTTC. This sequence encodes CASSSPRLAGVYEQYF.

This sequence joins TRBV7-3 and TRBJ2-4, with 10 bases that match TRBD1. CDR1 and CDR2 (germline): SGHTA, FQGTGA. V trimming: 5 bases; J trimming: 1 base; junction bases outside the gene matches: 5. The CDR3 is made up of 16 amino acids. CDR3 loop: CASSRTGGVAKNIQYF. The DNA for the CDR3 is TGTGCCAGCAGCCGGACAGGGGGGGTTGCCAAAAACATTCAGTACTTC. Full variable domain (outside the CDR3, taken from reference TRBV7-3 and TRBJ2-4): GAGVSQTPSNKVTEKGKYVELRCDPISGHTALYWYRQSLGQGPEFLIYFQGTGAADDSGLPNDRFFAVRPEGSVSTLKIQRTERGDSAVYLCASSRTGGVAKNIQYFGAGTRLSVL.

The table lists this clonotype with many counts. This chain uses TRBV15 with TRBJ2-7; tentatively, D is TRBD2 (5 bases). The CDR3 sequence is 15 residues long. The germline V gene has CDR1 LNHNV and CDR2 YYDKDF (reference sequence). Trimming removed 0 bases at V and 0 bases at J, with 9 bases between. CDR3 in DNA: TGTGCCACCAGCAGAGATGCGGGCCTCTCCTACGAGCAGTACTTC. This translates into CATSRDAGLSYEQYF.

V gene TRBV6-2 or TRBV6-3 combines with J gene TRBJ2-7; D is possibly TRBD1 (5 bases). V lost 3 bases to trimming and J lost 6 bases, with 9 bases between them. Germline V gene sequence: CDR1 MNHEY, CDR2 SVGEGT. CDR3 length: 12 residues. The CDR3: CASSYQGSEQYF. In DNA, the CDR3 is TGTGCCAGCAGTTATCAGGGCAGCGAGCAGTACTTC.

CDR3 DNA sequence: TGTGCCAGCACTCAACTACGGGACAGCGTCCTCTACGAGCAGTACTTC. Translation: CASTQLRDSVLYEQYF. This rearrangement joins TRBV18 to TRBJ2-7; 7 bases match TRBD1. Germline V gene sequence: CDR1 KGHSH, CDR2 LQKENI. This CDR3 comprises 16 residues. Germline trimming cut 8 bases from V and 3 bases from J; bases unmatched to any gene: 16.

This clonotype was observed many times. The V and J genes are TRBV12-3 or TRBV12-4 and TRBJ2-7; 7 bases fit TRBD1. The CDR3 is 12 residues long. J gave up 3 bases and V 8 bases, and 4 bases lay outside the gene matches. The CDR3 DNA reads TGTGCCAGCGGTCCAGGGGGCTACGAGCAGTACTTC. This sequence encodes CASGPGGYEQYF.